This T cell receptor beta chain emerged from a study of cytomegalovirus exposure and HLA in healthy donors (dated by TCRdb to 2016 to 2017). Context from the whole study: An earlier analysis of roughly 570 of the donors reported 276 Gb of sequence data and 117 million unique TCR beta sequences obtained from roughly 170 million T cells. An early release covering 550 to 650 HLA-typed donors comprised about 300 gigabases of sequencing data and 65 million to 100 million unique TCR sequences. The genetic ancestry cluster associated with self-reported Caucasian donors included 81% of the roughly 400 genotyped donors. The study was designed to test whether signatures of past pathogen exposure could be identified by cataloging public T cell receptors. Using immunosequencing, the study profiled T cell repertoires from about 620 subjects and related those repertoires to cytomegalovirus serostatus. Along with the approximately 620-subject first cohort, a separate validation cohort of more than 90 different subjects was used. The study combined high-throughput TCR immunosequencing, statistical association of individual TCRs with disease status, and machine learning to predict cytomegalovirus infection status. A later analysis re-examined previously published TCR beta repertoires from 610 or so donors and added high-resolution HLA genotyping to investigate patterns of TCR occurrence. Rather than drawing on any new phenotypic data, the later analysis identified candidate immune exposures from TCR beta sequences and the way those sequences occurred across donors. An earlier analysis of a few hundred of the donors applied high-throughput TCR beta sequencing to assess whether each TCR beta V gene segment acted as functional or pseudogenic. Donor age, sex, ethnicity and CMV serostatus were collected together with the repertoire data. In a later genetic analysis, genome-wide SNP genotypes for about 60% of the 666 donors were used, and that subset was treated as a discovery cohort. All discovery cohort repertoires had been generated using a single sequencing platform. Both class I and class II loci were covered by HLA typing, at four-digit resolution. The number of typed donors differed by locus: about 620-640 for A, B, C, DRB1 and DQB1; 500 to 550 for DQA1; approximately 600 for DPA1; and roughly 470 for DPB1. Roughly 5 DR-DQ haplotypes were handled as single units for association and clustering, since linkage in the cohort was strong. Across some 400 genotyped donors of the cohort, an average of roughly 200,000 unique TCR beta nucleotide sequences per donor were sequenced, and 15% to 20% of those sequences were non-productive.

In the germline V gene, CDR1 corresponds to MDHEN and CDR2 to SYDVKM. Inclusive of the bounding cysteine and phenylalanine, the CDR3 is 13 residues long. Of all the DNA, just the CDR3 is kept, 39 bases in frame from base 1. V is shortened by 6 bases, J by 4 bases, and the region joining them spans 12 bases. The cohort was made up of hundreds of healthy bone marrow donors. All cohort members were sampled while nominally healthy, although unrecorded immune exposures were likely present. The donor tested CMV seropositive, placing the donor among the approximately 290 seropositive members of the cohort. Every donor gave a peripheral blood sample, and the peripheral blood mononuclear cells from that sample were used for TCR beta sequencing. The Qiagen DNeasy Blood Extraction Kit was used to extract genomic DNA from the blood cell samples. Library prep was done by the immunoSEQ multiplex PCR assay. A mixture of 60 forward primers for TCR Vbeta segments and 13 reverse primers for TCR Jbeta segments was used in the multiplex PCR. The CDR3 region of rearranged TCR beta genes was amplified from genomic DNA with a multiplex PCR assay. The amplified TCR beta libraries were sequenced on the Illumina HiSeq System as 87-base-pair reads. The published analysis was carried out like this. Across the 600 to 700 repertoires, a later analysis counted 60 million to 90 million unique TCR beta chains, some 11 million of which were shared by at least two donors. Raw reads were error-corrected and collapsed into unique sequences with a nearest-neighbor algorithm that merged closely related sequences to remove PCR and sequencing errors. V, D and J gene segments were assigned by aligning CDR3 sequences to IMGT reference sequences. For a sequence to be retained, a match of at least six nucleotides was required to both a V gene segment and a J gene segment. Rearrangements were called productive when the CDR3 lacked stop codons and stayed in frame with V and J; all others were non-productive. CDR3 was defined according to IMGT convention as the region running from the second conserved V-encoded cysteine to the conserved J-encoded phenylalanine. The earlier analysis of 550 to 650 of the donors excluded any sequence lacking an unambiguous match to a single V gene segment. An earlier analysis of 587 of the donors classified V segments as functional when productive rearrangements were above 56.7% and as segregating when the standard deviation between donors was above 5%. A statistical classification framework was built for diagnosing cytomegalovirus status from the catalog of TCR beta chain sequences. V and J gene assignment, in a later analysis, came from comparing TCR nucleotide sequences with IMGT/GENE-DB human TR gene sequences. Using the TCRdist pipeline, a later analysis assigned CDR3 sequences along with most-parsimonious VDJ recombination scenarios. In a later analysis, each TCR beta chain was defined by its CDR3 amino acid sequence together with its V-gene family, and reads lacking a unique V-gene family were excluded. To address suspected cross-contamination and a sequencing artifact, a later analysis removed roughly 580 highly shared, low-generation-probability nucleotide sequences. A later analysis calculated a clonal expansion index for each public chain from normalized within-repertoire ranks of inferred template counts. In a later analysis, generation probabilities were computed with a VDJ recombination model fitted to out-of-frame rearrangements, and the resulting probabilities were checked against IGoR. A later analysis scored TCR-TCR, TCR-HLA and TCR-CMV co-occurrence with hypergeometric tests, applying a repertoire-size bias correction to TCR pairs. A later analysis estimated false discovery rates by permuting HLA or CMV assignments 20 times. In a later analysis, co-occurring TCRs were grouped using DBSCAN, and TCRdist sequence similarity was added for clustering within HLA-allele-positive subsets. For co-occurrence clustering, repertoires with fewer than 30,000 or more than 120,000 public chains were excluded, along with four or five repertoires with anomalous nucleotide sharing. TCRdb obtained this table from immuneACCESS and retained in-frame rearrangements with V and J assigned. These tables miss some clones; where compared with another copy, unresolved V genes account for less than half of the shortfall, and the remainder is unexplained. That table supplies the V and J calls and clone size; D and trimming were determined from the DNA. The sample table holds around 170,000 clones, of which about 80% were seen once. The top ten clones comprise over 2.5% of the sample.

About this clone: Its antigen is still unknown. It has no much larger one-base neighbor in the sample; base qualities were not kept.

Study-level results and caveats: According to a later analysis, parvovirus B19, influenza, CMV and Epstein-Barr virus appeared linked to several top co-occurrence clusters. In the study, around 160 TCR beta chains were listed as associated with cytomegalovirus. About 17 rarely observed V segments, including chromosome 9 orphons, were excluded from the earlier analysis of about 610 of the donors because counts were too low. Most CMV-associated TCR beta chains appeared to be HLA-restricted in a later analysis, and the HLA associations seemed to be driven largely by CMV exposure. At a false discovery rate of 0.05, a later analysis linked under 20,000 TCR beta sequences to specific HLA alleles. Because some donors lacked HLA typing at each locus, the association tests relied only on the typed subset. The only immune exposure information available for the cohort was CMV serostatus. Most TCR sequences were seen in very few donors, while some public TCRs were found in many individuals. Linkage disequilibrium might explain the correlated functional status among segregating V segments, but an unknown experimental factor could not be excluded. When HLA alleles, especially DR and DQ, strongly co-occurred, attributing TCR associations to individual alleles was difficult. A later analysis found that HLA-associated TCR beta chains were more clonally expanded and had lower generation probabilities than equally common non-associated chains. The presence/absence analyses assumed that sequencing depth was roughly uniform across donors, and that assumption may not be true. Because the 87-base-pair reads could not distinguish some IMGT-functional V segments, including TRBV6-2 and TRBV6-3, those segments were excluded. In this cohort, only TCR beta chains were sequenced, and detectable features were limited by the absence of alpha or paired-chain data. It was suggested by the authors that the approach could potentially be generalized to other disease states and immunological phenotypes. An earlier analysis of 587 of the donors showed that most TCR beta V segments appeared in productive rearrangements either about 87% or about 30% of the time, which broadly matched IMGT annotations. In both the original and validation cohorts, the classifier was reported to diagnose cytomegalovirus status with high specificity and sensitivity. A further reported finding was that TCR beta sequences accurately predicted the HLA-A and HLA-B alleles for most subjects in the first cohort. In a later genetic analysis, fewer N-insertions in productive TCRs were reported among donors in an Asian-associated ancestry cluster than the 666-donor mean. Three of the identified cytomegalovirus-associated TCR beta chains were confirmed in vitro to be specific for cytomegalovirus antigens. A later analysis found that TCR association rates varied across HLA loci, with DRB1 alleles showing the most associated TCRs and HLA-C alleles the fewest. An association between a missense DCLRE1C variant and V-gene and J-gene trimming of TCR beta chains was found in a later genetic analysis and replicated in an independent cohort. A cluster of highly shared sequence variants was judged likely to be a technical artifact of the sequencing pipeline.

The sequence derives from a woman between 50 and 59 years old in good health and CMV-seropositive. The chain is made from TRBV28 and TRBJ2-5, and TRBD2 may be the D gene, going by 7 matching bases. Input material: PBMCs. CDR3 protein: CASRGGAGETQYF. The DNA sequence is TGTGCCAGCAGGGGGGGGGCCGGAGAGACCCAGTACTTC.